The sequence of this T cell receptor (beta chain) was determined in a study of cytomegalovirus exposure and HLA in healthy donors. This clone was seen a single time. V lost 6 bases to trimming and J lost 5 bases; unmatched junction nucleotides: 8. Germline V gene sequence: CDR1 SGHAT, CDR2 FQNNGV. The CDR3 totals 15 residues. The PCR had 60 Vbeta and 13 Jbeta primers. Using immunoSEQ multiplex PCR, the repertoire was profiled, and TCRdb retains in-frame clones only, with some absent. In the table there are approximately 100,000 clones, around 84% of which are singletons. The TCR sequence derives from a young man in good health and CMV-seronegative. J is TRBJ2-3 and V is TRBV11-2, with 10 bases that match TRBD2. The sequenced material came from PBMCs. This CDR3 reads CASSRIAGGVDTQYF. For the CDR3, the DNA is TGTGCCAGCAGTAGAATAGCGGGGGGAGTAGATACGCAGTATTTT.